This T cell receptor beta chain was observed in a study of graft-versus-host responses after intestinal transplantation. CDR1 and CDR2 (germline): PRHDT, FYEKMQ (reference sequence). V gave up 5 bases and J gave up 0 bases; unmatched junction bases: 8. CDR3 length: 16 residues. This clone was detected only once. The antigen remains unidentified. Study observations and caveats: Early post-transplant HvG declines were associated with peak circulating GvH clone levels.

TCRdb keeps only in-frame clones here, not all; method: immunoSEQ multiplex PCR. The table includes 95,000 or so clones, approximately 92% detected once. This specimen was PBMCs, taken roughly 68 weeks after intestinal transplant. This receptor was obtained from a human patient who received an intestinal transplant, so some T cells may come from the graft donor. The rearrangement links TRBV13 to TRBJ1-2; 8 bases agree with TRBD1. The CDR3 spells CASSPPRTGSNYGYTF. The DNA for the CDR3 is TGTGCCAGCAGCCCCCCCCGGACAGGGTCTAACTATGGCTACACCTTC.